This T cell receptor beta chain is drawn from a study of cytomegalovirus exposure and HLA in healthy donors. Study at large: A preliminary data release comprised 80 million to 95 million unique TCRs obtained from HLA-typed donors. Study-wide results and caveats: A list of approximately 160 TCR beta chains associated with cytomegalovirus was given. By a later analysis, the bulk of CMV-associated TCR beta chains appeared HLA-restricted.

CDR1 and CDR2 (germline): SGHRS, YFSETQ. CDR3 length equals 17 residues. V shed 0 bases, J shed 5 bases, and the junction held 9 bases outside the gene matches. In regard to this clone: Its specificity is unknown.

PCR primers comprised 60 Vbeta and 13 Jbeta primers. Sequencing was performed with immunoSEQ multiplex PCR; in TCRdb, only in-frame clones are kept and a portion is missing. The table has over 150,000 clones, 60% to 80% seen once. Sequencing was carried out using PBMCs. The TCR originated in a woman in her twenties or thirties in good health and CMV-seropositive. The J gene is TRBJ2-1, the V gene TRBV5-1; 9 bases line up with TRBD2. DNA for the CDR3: TGCGCCAGCAGCTTGGTGACTAGCGGCATAGGCCACAATGAGCAGTTCTTC. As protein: CASSLVTSGIGHNEQFF.